The rows below give T cell receptor beta chains drawn from one sample of a study of CD8+ T cells in alopecia areata. Repertoires were generated with immunoSEQ multiplex PCR, while TCRdb's copy carries only in-frame clones and drops some. The sample consists of 210,000 or so clones, just over 65% of them appearing once. Source: CD4+ T cells sorted from blood, taken between weeks 44 and 45, from a patient treated with tofacitinib. The receptors stem from a human donor with alopecia areata. CDR3s include the opening cysteine and the closing phenylalanine or tryptophan. The D gene is left open where the match is weak. Size values are once, few and many counts, or a class for expanded clones, and some rows have none.

-	-	TRBV5-6	TRBJ1-2	CASSLYRRSGGYTF	TGTGCCAGCAGCTTATACAGACGGTCGGGTGGCTACACCTTC
few	-	TRBV19	TRBJ2-6	CATRSSGANVLTF	TGTGCCACCCGAAGCTCTGGGGCCAACGTCCTGACTTTC
-	-	TRBV6-1	TRBJ1-2	CASRDSNYGYTF	TGTGCCAGCAGGGACAGCAACTATGGCTACACCTTC
-	TRBD1	TRBV9	TRBJ2-7	CASTRGTGNTKQYF	TGTGCCAGCACTCGGGGGACAGGGAATACCAAGCAGTACTTC
few	-	TRBV29-1	TRBJ2-2	CSVLRDVGELFF	TGCAGCGTCCTGCGGGACGTCGGGGAGCTGTTTTTT
-	-	TRBV2	TRBJ2-7	CASITGTEVEQYF	TGTGCCAGCATTACCGGGACTGAGGTGGAGCAGTACTTC
-	TRBD1	TRBV9	TRBJ1-2	CASSFGGQGMVTF	TGTGCCAGCAGCTTCGGAGGACAGGGGATGGTTACCTTC
-	-	TRBV6-1	TRBJ2-1	CASIGELPKGEQFF	TGTGCCTCCATAGGGGAACTACCCAAGGGGGAGCAGTTCTTC
-	-	TRBV2	TRBJ2-7	CASSGTGWAEQYF	TGTGCCAGCAGTGGTACGGGTTGGGCCGAGCAGTACTTC
-	-	TRBV7-9	TRBJ1-2	CASTGGFRGYTF	TGTGCCAGCACTGGGGGGTTTCGAGGCTACACCTTC
-	-	TRBV19	TRBJ1-1	CASSIRLNTEAFF	TGTGCCAGTAGTATCAGACTGAACACTGAAGCTTTCTTT
-	-	TRBV19	TRBJ1-2	CASKGNGQPDFYGYTF	TGTGCCAGTAAGGGCAACGGCCAGCCAGATTTCTATGGCTACACCTTC
-	-	TRBV7-8	TRBJ2-5	CASSLLQETQYF	TGTGCCAGCAGCTTACTCCAAGAGACCCAGTACTTC
-	TRBD1	TRBV23-1	TRBJ1-5	CASSQSRPGQVNQPQHF	TGCGCCAGCAGTCAATCCCGACCGGGACAGGTCAATCAGCCCCAGCATTTT
-	-	TRBV20-1	TRBJ1-1	CSASAGAAFF	TGCAGTGCTAGCGCAGGGGCGGCTTTCTTT
-	-	TRBV9	TRBJ1-6	CASSVTGLDSPLHF	TGTGCCAGCAGCGTAACAGGGTTGGATTCACCCCTCCACTTT
-	-	TRBV5-1	TRBJ2-3	CASSLGQPKGGNTDTQYF	TGCGCCAGCAGCTTGGGACAGCCCAAGGGGGGGAACACAGATACGCAGTATTTT
-	-	TRBV5-1	TRBJ1-2	CASSMDGYGYTF	TGCGCCAGCAGCATGGACGGCTATGGCTACACCTTC
few	TRBD1	TRBV7-6	TRBJ1-5	CASSVTTQGAQHF	TGTGCCAGCAGCGTAACAACTCAGGGGGCCCAGCATTTT
-	-	TRBV29-1	TRBJ2-2	CSVPIRGTGELFF	TGCAGCGTCCCCATTCGGGGGACCGGGGAGCTGTTTTTT
-	-	TRBV27	TRBJ1-1	CASSLWDNTEAFF	TGTGCCAGCAGTTTATGGGACAACACTGAAGCTTTCTTT
-	-	TRBV13	TRBJ1-4	CASSPGKEKLFF	TGTGCCAGCAGCCCCGGAAAGGAAAAACTGTTTTTT
-	-	TRBV27	TRBJ2-5	CASSLVVQETQYF	TGTGCCAGCAGTTTAGTTGTCCAAGAGACCCAGTACTTC
-	-	TRBV30	TRBJ1-6	CAWSAGGPGASPLHF	TGTGCCTGGAGTGCTGGAGGACCTGGCGCTTCACCCCTCCACTTT
few	-	TRBV5-1	TRBJ1-2	CASSSEANYGYTF	TGCGCCAGCAGCTCCGAGGCTAACTATGGCTACACCTTC
many	TRBD2	TRBV25-1	TRBJ2-7	CASSGSGERGRQYF	TGTGCCAGCAGTGGTAGCGGGGAGCGGGGTCGGCAGTACTTC